These T cell receptor beta chains were read from a single sample in a study of blood T cell repertoires in COVID-19. Profiling relied on immunoSEQ multiplex PCR, and the TCRdb table lists in-frame clones only, not all of them. Altogether 84,000 or so clones are present, approximately 78% being singletons, with the ten largest covering 15% to 17%. Source material: peripheral blood. The receptors derive from a woman older than 75 with acute or convalescent COVID-19. Each CDR3 is given with its conserved first and last residue. D genes are given only for firm matches. Not all rows give a size; the values are once, few, many and, for expanded clones, a class.

>NA|TRBJ1-3|NA|TRBV28
CASSYSRTSSGNTIYF
>NA|TRBJ1-2|NA|TRBV2
CASSDGGRDGYTF
>NA|TRBJ1-4|NA|TRBV10-3
CAISESLGANEKLFF
>NA|TRBJ2-1|NA|TRBV18
CASSPLRGDEQFF
>NA|TRBJ2-7|NA|TRBV6-5
CASSPDRFPYEQYF
>NA|TRBJ1-5|NA|TRBV18
CASSQGQGHQPQHF
>NA|TRBJ1-4|NA|TRBV5-1
CASSITGTNEKLFF
>NA|TRBJ1-3|NA|TRBV7-2
CASSRNRVDTGNTIYF
>few|TRBJ2-7|NA|TRBV20-1
CSARGLYEQYF
>NA|TRBJ2-3|NA|TRBV11-2
CASSLGFQGDTQYF
>NA|TRBJ2-3|NA|TRBV28
CASSSPITDTQYF
>NA|TRBJ2-5|NA|TRBV19
CASSRTERETQYF
>NA|TRBJ1-5|NA|TRBV19
CASSSSDRSPDQPQHF